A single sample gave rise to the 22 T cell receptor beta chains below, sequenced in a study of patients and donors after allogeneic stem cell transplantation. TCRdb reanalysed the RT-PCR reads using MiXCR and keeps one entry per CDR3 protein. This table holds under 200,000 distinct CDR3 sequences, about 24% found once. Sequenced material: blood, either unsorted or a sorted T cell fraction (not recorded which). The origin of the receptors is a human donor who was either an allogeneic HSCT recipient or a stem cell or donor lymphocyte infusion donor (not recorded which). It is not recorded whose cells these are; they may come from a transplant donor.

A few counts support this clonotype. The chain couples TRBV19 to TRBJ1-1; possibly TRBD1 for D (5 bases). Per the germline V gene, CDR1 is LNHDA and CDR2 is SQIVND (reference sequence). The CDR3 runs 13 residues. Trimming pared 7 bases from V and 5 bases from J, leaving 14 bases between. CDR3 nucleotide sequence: TGTGCCAGTAACGGTCGCGGGGCGACTGAAGCTTTCTTT. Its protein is CASNGRGATEAFF.

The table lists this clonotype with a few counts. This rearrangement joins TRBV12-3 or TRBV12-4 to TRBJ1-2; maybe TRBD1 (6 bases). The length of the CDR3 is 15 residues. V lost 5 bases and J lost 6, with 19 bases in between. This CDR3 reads CASSPDRSRENGYTF. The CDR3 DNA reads TGTGCCAGCAGTCCCGACAGGTCCCGGGAAAATGGCTACACCTTC.

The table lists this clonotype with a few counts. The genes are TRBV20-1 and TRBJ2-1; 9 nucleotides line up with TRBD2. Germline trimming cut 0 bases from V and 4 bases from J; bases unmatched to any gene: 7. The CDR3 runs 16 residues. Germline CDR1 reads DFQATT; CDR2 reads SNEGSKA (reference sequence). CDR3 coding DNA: TGCAGTGCTAGAGATCCTAGCGGGGTCTCATACAATGAGCAGTTCTTC. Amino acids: CSARDPSGVSYNEQFF.

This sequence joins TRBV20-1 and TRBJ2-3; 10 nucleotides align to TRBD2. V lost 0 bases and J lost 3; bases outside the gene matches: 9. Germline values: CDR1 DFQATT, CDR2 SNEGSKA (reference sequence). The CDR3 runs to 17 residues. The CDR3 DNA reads TGCAGTGCTAGAGATAGCCAGCGGGGGGGCATTACAGATACGCAGTATTTT. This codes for CSARDSQRGGITDTQYF.

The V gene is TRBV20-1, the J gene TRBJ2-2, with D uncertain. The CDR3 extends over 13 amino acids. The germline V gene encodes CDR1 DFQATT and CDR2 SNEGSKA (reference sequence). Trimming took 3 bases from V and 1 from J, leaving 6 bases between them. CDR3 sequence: CSASTGNTGELFF. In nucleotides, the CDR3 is TGCAGTGCTAGCACGGGGAACACCGGGGAGCTGTTTTTT.

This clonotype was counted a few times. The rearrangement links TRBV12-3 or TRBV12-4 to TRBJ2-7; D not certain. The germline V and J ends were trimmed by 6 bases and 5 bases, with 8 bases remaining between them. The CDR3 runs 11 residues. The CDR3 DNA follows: TGTGCCAGCAGCCGAGACGACGAGCAGTACTTC. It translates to CASSRDDEQYF.

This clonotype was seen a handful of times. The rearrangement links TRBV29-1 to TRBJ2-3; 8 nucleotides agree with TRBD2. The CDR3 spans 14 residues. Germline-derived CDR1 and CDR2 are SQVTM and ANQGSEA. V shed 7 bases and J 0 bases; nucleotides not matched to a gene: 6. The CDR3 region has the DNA TGCAGCGCCAAACTAGCGGCTAGCACAGATACGCAGTATTTT. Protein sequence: CSAKLAASTDTQYF.

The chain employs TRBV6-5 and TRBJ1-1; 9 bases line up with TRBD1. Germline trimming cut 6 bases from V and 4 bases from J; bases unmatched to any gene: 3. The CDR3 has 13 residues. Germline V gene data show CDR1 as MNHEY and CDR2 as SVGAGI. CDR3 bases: TGTGCCAGCAGGGCGACAGGGGGCACTGAAGCTTTCTTT. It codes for CASRATGGTEAFF.

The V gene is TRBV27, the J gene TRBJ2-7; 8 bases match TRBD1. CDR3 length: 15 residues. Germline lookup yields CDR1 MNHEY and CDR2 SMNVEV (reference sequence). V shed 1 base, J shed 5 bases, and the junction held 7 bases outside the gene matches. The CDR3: CASSLFWTGYHEQYF. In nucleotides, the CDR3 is TGTGCCAGCAGTTTATTCTGGACAGGGTACCACGAGCAGTACTTC.

The DNA of the CDR3 is TGTGCCAGCAGTGAGGTTGTCCCAGGGGGCTTGTACGAGCAGTACTTC. The encoded protein is CASSEVVPGGLYEQYF. The chain employs TRBV2 and TRBJ2-7; the match to TRBD1 covers 8 bases. In germline, CDR1 is SNHLY, CDR2 FYNNEI. The CDR3 length is 16 residues. The ends lost 3 bases at V and 4 bases at J; junction bases unmatched: 11.

CDR3 coding DNA: TGTGCCTGGAGTGCAGGGGACGAGCAGTACTTC. Its protein is CAWSAGDEQYF. The chain uses TRBV30 and TRBJ2-7; weak D call: TRBD1 (6 bases). Trimming removed 1 base at V and 5 bases at J, with 6 bases between. Germline-derived CDR1 and CDR2 are GTSNPN and SVGIG (reference sequence). The CDR3 is 11 amino acids. Full variable domain (missing parts from reference TRBV30 and TRBJ2-7): SQTIHQWPATLVQPVGSPLSLECTVEGTSNPNLYWYRQAAGRGLQLLFYSVGIGQISSEVPQNLSASRPQDRQFILSSKKLLLSDSGFYLCAWSAGDEQYFGPGTRLTVT.

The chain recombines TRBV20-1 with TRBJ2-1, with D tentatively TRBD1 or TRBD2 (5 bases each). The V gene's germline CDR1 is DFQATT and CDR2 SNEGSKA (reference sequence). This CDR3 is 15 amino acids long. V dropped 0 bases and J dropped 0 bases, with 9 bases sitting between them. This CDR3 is CSARESGSSYNEQFF. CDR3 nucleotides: TGCAGTGCTAGAGAATCAGGGAGCTCCTACAATGAGCAGTTCTTC.

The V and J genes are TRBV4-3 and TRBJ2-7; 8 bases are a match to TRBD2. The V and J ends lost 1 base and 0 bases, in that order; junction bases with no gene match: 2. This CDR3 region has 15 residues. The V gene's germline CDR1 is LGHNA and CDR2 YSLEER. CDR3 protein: CASSQAAGVSYEQYF. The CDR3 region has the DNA TGCGCCAGCAGCCAAGCAGCGGGAGTCTCCTACGAGCAGTACTTC.

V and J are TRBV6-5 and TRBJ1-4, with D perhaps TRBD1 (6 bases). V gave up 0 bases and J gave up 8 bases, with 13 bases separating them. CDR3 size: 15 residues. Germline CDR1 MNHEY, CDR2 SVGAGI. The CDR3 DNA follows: TGTGCCAGCAGTTACTCGGGGCAGGGGCACGAAAAACTGTTTTTT. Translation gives CASSYSGQGHEKLFF.

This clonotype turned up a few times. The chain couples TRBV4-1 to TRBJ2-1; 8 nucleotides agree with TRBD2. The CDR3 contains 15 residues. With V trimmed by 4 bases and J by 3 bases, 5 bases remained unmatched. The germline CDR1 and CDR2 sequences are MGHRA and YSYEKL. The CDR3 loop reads CASSPAGGNYNEQFF. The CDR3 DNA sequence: TGCGCCAGCAGCCCGGCGGGGGGTAACTACAATGAGCAGTTCTTC.

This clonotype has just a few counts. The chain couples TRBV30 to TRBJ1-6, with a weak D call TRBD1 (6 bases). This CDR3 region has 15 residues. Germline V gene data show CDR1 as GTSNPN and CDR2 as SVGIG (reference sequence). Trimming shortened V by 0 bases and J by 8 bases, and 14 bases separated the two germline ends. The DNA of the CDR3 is TGTGCCTGGAGTGTAGCAGGACAGACCCATTCACCCCTCCACTTT. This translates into CAWSVAGQTHSPLHF.

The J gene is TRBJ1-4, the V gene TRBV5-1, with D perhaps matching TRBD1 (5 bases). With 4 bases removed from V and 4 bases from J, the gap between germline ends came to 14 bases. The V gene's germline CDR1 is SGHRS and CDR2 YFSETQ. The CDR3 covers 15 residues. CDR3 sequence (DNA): TGCGCCAGCAGCGAAACGACAGTTTATAATGAAAAACTGTTTTTT. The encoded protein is CASSETTVYNEKLFF.

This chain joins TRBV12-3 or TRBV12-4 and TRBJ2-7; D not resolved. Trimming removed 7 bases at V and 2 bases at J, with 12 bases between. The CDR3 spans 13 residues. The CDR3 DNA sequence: TGTGCCAGCACCAGACACGGGCCCTACGAGCAGTACTTC. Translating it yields CASTRHGPYEQYF.

The CDR3 region is CASAGAVNTEAFF. The CDR3 DNA reads TGTGCCTCTGCGGGGGCCGTGAACACTGAAGCTTTCTTT. The chain combines TRBV10-3 with TRBJ1-1, with a weak D call TRBD1 (6 bases). V lost 11 bases and J lost 0, with 13 bases in between. Germline CDR1 and CDR2: ENHRY and SYGVKD. The CDR3 length is 13 residues.

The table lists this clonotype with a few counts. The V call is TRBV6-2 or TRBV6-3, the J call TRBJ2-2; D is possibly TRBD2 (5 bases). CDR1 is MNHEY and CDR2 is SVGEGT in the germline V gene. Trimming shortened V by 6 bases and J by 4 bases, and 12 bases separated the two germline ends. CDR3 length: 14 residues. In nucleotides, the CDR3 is TGTGCCAGCAGCCGGGATTTGAGCACCGGGGAGCTGTTTTTT. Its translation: CASSRDLSTGELFF.

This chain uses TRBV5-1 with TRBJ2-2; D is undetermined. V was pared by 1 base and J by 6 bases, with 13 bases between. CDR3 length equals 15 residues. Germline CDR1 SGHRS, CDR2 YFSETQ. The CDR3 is CASSLSPGSAGELFF. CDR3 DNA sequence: TGCGCCAGCAGCTTGTCCCCCGGGTCCGCCGGGGAGCTGTTTTTT.

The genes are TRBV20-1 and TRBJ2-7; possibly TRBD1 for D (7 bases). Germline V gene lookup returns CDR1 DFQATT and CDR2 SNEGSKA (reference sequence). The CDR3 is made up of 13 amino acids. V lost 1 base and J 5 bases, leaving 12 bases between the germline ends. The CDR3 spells CSARGGTANEQYF. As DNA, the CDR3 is TGCAGTGCTAGAGGCGGGACAGCTAACGAGCAGTACTTC.